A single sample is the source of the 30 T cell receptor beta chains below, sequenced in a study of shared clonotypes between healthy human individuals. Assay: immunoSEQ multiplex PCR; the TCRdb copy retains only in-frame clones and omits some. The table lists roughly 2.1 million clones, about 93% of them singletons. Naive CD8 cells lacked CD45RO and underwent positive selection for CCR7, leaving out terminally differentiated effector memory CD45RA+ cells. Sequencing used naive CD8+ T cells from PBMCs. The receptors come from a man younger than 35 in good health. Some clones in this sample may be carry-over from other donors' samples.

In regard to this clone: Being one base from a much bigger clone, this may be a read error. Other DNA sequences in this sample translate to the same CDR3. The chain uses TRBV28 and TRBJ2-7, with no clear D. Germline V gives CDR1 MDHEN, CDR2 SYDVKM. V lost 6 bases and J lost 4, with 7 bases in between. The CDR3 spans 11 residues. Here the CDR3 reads CASSLGYEQYF. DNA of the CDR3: TGTGCCAGCAGCTTGGGGTACGAGCAGTACTTC.

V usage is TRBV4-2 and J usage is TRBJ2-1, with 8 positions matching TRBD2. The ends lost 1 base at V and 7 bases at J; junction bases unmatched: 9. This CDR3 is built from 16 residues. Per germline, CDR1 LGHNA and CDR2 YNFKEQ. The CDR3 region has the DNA TGTGCCAGCAGCCAAGTAGCAGCGGGAGCTGGGAATGAGCAGTTCTTC. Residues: CASSQVAAGAGNEQFF.

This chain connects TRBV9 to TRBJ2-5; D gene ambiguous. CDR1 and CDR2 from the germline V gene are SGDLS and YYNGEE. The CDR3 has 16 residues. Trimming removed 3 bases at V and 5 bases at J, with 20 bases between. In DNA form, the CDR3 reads TGTGCCAGCAGCGCTCACCTCGAAGGCCCCCGCGAGACCCAGTACTTC. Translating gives CASSAHLEGPRETQYF.

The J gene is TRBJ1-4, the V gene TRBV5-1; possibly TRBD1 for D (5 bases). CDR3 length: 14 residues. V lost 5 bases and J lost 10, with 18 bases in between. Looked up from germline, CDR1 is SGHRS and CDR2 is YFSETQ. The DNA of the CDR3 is TGCGCCAGCAGTAGTGACGGACTTGGGGGAAAACTGTTTTTT. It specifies CASSSDGLGGKLFF.

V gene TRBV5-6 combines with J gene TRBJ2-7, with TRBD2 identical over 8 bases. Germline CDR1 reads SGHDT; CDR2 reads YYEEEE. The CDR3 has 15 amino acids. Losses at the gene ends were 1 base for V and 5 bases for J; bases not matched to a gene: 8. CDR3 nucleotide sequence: TGTGCCAGCAGCTTGTCAAGCGGGAGTAGGGACGAGCAGTACTTC. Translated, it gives CASSLSSGSRDEQYF.

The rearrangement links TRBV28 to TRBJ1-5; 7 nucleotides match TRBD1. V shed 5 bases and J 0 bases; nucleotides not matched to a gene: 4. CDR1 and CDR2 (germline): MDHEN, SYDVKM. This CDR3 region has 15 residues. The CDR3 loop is CASSDGTDSNQPQHF. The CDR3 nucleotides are TGTGCCAGCAGTGATGGGACAGATAGCAATCAGCCCCAGCATTTT.

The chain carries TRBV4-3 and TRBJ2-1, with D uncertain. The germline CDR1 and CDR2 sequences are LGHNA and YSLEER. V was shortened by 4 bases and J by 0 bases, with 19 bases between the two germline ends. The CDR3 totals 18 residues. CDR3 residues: CASSLQGRTPYSYNEQFF. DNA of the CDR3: TGCGCCAGCAGCCTACAAGGGCGAACTCCCTACTCCTACAATGAGCAGTTCTTC.

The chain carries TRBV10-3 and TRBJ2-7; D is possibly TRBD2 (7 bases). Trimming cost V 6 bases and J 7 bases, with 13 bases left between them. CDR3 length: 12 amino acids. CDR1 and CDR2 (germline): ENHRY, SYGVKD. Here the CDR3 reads CAIRPGGREQYF. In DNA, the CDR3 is TGTGCCATCAGGCCCGGGGGGCGAGAGCAGTACTTC.

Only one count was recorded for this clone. CDR3 amino acids: CATSGSSDTQYF. The CDR3 DNA follows: TGTGCCACTAGCGGGAGTTCAGATACGCAGTATTTT. The rearrangement joins TRBV19 to TRBJ2-3; 10 nucleotides align to TRBD2. Unmatched junction bases numbered 2, after V lost 10 bases and J lost 4 bases. The CDR3 length is 12 residues. CDR1 LNHDA and CDR2 SQIVND come from the germline V gene (reference sequence).

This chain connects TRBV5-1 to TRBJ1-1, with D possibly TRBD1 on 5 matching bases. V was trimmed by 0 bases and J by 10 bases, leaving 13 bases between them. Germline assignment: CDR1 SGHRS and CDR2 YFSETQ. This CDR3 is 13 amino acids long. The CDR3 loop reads CASSLEGDRVAFF. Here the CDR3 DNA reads TGCGCCAGCAGCTTGGAAGGGGATAGGGTAGCTTTCTTT.

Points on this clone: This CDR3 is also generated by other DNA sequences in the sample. CDR3 residues: CASRLTGGNTGELFF. The CDR3 nucleotides are TGTGCCAGCCGGCTCACGGGAGGGAACACCGGGGAGCTGTTTTTT. The rearrangement joins TRBV27 to TRBJ2-2; TRBD2 matches at 7 bases. The CDR3 spans 15 residues. V was pared by 8 bases and J by 1 base, with 7 bases of the junction left unmatched. In germline, CDR1 is MNHEY, CDR2 SMNVEV (reference sequence).

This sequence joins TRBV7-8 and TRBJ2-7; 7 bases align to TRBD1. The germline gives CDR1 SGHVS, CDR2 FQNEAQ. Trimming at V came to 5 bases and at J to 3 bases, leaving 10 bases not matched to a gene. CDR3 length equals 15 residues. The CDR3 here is CASSLNWDSRYEQYF. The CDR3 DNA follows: TGTGCCAGCAGCCTAAACTGGGACAGTCGCTACGAGCAGTACTTC.

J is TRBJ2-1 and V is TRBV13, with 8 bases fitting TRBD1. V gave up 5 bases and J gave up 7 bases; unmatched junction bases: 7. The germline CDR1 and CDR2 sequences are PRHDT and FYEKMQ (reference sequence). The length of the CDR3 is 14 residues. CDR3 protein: CASSVRGLVNEQFF. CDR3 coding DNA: TGTGCCAGCAGCGTCAGGGGGCTGGTTAATGAGCAGTTCTTC.

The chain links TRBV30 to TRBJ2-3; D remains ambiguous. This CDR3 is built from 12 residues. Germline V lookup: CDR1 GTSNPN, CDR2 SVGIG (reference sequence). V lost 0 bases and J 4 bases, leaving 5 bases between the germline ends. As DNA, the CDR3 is TGTGCCTGGAGTGTTGGGCCAGATACGCAGTATTTT. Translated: CAWSVGPDTQYF.

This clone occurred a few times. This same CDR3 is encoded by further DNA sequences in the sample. The CDR3 DNA reads as TGTGCCAGTAGTATCATAGAAAATCAGCCCCAGCATTTT. Protein sequence: CASSIIENQPQHF. The V call is TRBV19, the J call TRBJ1-5, with D unclear. This CDR3 has 13 residues. CDR1 LNHDA and CDR2 SQIVND come from the germline V gene (reference sequence). Trimming took 3 bases from V and 4 from J, leaving 7 bases between them.

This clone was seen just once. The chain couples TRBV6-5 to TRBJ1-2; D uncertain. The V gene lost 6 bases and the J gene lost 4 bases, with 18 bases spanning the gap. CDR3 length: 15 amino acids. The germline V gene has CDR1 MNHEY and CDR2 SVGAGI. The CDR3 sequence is CASSPRGLRPYGYTF. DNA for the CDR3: TGTGCCAGCAGCCCGCGGGGTCTACGCCCCTATGGCTACACCTTC.

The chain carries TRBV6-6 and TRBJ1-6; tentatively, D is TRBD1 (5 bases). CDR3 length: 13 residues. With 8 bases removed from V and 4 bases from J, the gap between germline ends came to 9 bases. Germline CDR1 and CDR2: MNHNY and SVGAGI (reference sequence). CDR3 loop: CASGDRYNSPLHF. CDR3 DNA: TGTGCCAGCGGGGACCGGTATAATTCACCCCTCCACTTT.

This chain's CDR3 is CASSSYSGSLPYNEQFF. The CDR3 DNA is TGTGCCAGCAGTTCTTACAGCGGGAGTCTTCCCTACAATGAGCAGTTCTTC. V usage is TRBV5-4 and J usage is TRBJ2-1, with 8 positions matching TRBD2. The V gene's germline CDR1 is SGHNT and CDR2 YYREEE (reference sequence). CDR3 size: 17 residues. The junction had 12 bases not matched to a gene; V was cut back by 5 bases and J by 2 bases.

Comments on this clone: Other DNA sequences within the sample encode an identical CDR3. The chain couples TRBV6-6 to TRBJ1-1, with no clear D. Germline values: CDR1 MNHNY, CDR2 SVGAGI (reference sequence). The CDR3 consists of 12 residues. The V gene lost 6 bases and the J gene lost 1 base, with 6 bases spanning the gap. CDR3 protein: CASSPWNTEAFF. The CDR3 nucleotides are TGTGCCAGCAGCCCGTGGAACACTGAAGCTTTCTTT.

The CDR3 loop reads CASSPGGQPTYGYTF. CDR3 bases: TGTGCCAGCAGTCCCGGTGGACAGCCGACTTATGGCTACACCTTC. The chain combines TRBV6-1 with TRBJ1-2; a possible D gene is TRBD1 (6 bases). The germline gives CDR1 MNHNS, CDR2 SASEGT. The CDR3 spans 15 residues. V shed 5 bases and J shed 5 bases, with 18 bases lying between them.

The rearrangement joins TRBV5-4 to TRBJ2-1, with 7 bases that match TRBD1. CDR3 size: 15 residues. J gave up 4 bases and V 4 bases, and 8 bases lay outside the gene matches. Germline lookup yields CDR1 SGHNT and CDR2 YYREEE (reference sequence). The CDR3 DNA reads TGTGCCAGCAGCCCCGGGACAGCTGGATACAATGAGCAGTTCTTC. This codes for CASSPGTAGYNEQFF.

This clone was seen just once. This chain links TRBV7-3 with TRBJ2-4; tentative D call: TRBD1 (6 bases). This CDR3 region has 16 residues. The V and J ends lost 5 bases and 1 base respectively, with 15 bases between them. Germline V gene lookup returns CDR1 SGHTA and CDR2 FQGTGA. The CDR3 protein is CASSPLQGAAKNIQYF. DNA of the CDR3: TGTGCCAGCAGCCCCTTACAGGGAGCGGCCAAAAACATTCAGTACTTC. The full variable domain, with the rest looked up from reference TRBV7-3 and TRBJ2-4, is GAGVSQTPSNKVTEKGKYVELRCDPISGHTALYWYRQSLGQGPEFLIYFQGTGAADDSGLPNDRFFAVRPEGSVSTLKIQRTERGDSAVYLCASSPLQGAAKNIQYFGAGTRLSVL.

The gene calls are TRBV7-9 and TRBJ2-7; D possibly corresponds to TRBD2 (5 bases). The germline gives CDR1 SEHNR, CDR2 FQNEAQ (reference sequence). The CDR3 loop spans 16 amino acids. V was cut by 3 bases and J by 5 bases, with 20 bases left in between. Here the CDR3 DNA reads TGTGCCAGCAGCTTTTCCAGCCGGGGTCAAGGAAACGAGCAGTACTTC. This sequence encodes CASSFSSRGQGNEQYF. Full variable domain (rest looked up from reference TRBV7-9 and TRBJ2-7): DTGVSQNPRHKITKRGQNVTFRCDPISEHNRLYWYRQTLGQGPEFLTYFQNEAQLEKSRLLSDRFSAERPKGSFSTLEIQRTEQGDSAMYLCASSFSSRGQGNEQYFGPGTRLTVT.

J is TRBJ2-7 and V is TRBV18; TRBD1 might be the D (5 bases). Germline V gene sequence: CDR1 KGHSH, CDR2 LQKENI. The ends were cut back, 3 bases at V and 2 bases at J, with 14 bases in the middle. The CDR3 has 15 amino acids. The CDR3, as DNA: TGTGCCAGCTCACCCCGGGCAGGGCCCACCTACGAGCAGTACTTC. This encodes CASSPRAGPTYEQYF.

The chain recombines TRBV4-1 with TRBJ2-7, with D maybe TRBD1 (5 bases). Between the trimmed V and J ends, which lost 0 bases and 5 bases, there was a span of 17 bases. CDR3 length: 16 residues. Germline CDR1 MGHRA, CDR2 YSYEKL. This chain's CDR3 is CASSQDLVHRMDEQYF. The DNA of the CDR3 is TGCGCCAGCAGCCAAGATCTGGTCCACAGGATGGACGAGCAGTACTTC.

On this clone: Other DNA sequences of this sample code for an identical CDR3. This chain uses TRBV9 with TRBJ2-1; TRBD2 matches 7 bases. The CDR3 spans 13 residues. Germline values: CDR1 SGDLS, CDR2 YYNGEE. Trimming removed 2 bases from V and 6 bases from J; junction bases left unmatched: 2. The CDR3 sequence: CASSVGGANEQFF. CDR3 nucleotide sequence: TGTGCCAGCAGCGTGGGAGGGGCCAATGAGCAGTTCTTC.

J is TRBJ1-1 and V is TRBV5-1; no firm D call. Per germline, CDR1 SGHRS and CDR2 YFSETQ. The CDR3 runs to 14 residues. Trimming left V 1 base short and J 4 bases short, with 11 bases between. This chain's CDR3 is CASSLSRGSTEAFF. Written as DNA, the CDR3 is TGCGCCAGCAGCTTGAGTCGGGGATCCACTGAAGCTTTCTTT.

CDR3 DNA: TGTGCCAGTAGTGCCTTACTAGCGGGAGTTAACAATGAGCAGTTCTTC. Its translation: CASSALLAGVNNEQFF. V gene TRBV19 combines with J gene TRBJ2-1; 11 bases match TRBD2. Germline CDR1 reads LNHDA; CDR2 reads SQIVND (reference sequence). CDR3 length equals 16 residues. Germline trimming cut 5 bases from V and 5 bases from J; bases unmatched to any gene: 8.

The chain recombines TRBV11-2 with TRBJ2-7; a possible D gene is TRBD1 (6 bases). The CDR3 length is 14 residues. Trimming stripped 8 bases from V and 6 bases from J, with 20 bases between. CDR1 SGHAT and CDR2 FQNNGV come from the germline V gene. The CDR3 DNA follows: TGTGCCAGCGATGCGGTCGCAGGGGCGCCCGAGCAGTACTTC. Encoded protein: CASDAVAGAPEQYF.

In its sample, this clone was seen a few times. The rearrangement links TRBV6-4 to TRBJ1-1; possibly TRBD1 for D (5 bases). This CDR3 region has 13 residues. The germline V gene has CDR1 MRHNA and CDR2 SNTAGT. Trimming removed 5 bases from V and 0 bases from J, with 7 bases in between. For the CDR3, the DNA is TGTGCCAGCAGTCCGACAGTGAACACTGAAGCTTTCTTT. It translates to CASSPTVNTEAFF.